This T cell receptor (beta chain) is drawn from a study of cytomegalovirus exposure and HLA in healthy donors. Study-wide context: Earlier findings included 117 million unique TCR beta sequences obtained from about 170 million T cells.

Study-wide results and limits: Reports described diagnosis of cytomegalovirus status by the classifier as highly specific and sensitive. There were 150 to 200 TCR beta chains listed as cytomegalovirus-associated. Later work showed greater clonal expansion in HLA-associated TCR beta chains than in equally common others.

Germline-derived CDR1 and CDR2 are KGHSH and LQKENI. The CDR3 consists of 15 residues. V was clipped by 0 bases and J by 9 bases, with 15 bases between them. A remark on this clone: The antigen remains undetermined.

The study ran its PCR with 60 Vbeta and 13 Jbeta primers. Only in-frame clones appear in the TCRdb table, and some are missing; sequencing was by immunoSEQ multiplex PCR. The sample records about 130,000 clones, roughly a tenth being singletons. The rearrangement uses TRBV18 and TRBJ2-1, with D possibly being TRBD1 (6 bases). The sample comprised PBMCs. The receptor was isolated from a young woman in good health and CMV-seropositive. Here the CDR3 reads CASSPPRTVLVEQFF. The CDR3 bases are TGTGCCAGCTCACCACCTAGGACAGTCCTTGTTGAGCAGTTCTTC.